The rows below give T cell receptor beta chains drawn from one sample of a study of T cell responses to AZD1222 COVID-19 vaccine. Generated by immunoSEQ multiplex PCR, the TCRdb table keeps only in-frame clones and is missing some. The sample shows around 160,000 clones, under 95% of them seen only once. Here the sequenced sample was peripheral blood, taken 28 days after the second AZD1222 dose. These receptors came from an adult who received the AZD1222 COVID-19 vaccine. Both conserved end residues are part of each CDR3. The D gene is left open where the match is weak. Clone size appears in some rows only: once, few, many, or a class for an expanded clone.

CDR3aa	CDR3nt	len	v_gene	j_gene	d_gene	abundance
CASSLETQGAGELFF	TGCGCCAGCAGCTTAGAGACACAGGGCGCCGGGGAGCTGTTTTTT	15	TRBV5-1	TRBJ2-2	NA	once
CAWSTGQGFGNTIYF	TGTGCCTGGAGTACGGGACAGGGGTTTGGAAACACCATATATTTT	15	TRBV30	TRBJ1-3	TRBD1	NA
CASSQVLFNEKLFF	TGTGCCAGCAGCCAAGTTCTGTTTAATGAAAAACTGTTTTTT	14	TRBV3-1/TRBV3-2	TRBJ1-4	NA	NA
CASSLGAGTSETQYF	TGTGCCAGCAGCTTAGGGGCAGGCACCTCGGAGACCCAGTACTTC	15	TRBV7-7	TRBJ2-5	NA	NA
CASSQGVTGYGYTF	TGTGCCAGCAGCCAAGGTGTGACAGGGTATGGCTACACCTTC	14	TRBV3-1/TRBV3-2	TRBJ1-2	TRBD1	NA
CASSLGDSNWGEKLFF	TGTGCCAGCAGCTTAGGGGACAGCAATTGGGGAGAAAAACTGTTTTTT	16	TRBV7-2	TRBJ1-4	TRBD1	NA
CASSLVGQDNEKLFF	TGTGCCAGCAGCTTGGTGGGCCAGGACAATGAAAAACTGTTTTTT	15	TRBV5-4	TRBJ1-4	NA	once
CAISEGQGGYTF	TGTGCCATCAGTGAAGGACAGGGTGGCTACACCTTC	12	TRBV10-3	TRBJ1-2	TRBD1	NA
CATSDHRNEQFF	TGTGCCACCAGTGATCACCGCAATGAGCAGTTCTTC	12	TRBV24-1	TRBJ2-1	NA	NA
CASSLKRGRAGQPQHF	TGTGCCAGCAGCTTAAAAAGAGGCAGGGCTGGTCAGCCCCAGCATTTT	16	TRBV7-8	TRBJ1-5	NA	few
CASSLRWEQYF	TGTGCCAGCAGTTTACGGTGGGAGCAGTACTTC	11	TRBV28	TRBJ2-7	NA	NA
CASSPVGMGSYNEQFF	TGCGCCAGCAGCCCGGTGGGGATGGGGTCCTACAATGAGCAGTTCTTC	16	TRBV5-1	TRBJ2-1	NA	NA
CASSMGLAGDVDTQYF	TGTGCCAGCAGCATGGGACTAGCGGGGGACGTGGATACGCAGTATTTT	16	TRBV7-9	TRBJ2-3	TRBD2	NA
CASSSAPPLEAFF	TGTGCCAGCAGCTCCGCCCCCCCGCTCGAAGCTTTCTTT	13	TRBV2	TRBJ1-1	NA	few
CASSPDLTGANVLTF	TGTGCCAGCAGTCCGGACCTGACTGGGGCCAACGTCCTGACTTTC	15	TRBV6-5	TRBJ2-6	NA	NA
CASSLAGAANYGYTF	TGTGCCAGCAGCTTGGCCGGAGCGGCTAACTATGGCTACACCTTC	15	TRBV5-6	TRBJ1-2	NA	once
CASSRTGGSTGELFF	TGTGCCAGCAGTCGGACAGGGGGGTCGACCGGGGAGCTGTTTTTT	15	TRBV6-5	TRBJ2-2	TRBD1	NA
CASSLAQGATLFQETQYF	TGTGCCAGCAGCTTAGCACAGGGGGCGACCCTTTTCCAAGAGACCCAGTACTTC	18	TRBV7-9	TRBJ2-5	TRBD1	NA